The sequence of this TCR beta chain was determined in a study of blood T cell repertoires in COVID-19. Study background: Collection of acute and convalescent COVID-19 samples took place in the United States, Italy and Spain. Sources were T cells, B-cell-depleted T cells, or PBMCs; the material itself was cDNA or gDNA.

The germline gives CDR1 ENHRY, CDR2 SYGVKD. After removal of 2 bases from V and 9 bases from J, the junction contained 7 bases not matched to a gene. The CDR3 has 16 residues. Original processing notes: Reference gene primer amplification yielded estimated nucleated cell counts. TCRdb's table, derived via immunoSEQ multiplex PCR, lists solely in-frame clones and lacks some. V and J calls and clone size are those listed in that table; D and trimming were worked out from the DNA. This sample carries about 120,000 clones, around 91% of them seen once, and the ten largest clones take roughly a quarter. Sample: peripheral blood. The V gene is TRBV10-3, the J gene TRBJ2-1, with 13 bases matching TRBD2. This TCR derives from a man aged 70-80 years with active or convalescent COVID-19. The chain's CDR3 is CAISEGTSGIRGEQFF. The CDR3 DNA is TGTGCCATCAGTGAGGGGACTAGCGGGATTCGGGGTGAGCAGTTCTTC.